The 24 T cell receptor beta chains below all came from one sample that was sequenced in a study of response to subunit inactivated influenza vaccine listed by TCRdb under 2018. The library was built by means of RT-PCR. TCRdb names Illumina HiSeq 2500 as the instrument used. TCRdb handled the public reads itself, with Q25 trimming in fastp and clone calling in MiXCR, and kept productive beta chains. CDR3 protein duplicates are merged, each entry listing the most common genes and DNA. The sample table holds fewer than 350,000 distinct CDR3 sequences, of which roughly a fifth were seen once. 9.5% to 13% of the sample is taken by the ten largest. Source: PBMCs from blood, taken 21 months after vaccination. These TCRs come from a man aged 45 to 70 who received an inactivated influenza vaccine. Donor details come from another sample of the same person, matched by shared clones.

This rearrangement joins TRBV3-1 to TRBJ2-1; 10 positions agree with TRBD2. The germline V gene encodes CDR1 LGHDT and CDR2 YNNKEL (reference sequence). Unmatched junction bases numbered 3, after V lost 6 bases and J lost 4 bases. CDR3 length: 14 amino acids. This CDR3 reads CASRKAGGYNEQFF. CDR3 nucleotide sequence: TGTGCCAGCAGGAAAGCGGGAGGGTACAATGAGCAGTTCTTC.

This clonotype was seen a few times. The chain couples TRBV29-1 to TRBJ1-5; unclear D gene. The CDR3 extends over 13 amino acids. The V and J ends lost 6 bases and 1 base respectively, with 10 bases between them. Germline values: CDR1 SQVTM, CDR2 ANQGSEA. In DNA, the CDR3 is TGCAGCGTGAAGGCTTCAAGCAATCAGCCCCAGCATTTT. Translation: CSVKASSNQPQHF.

Ten or more counts support this clonotype. The V and J genes are TRBV6-4 and TRBJ2-6; a possible D gene is TRBD2 (7 bases). Trimming shortened V by 4 bases and J by 4 bases, and 14 bases separated the two germline ends. Germline CDR1 MRHNA, CDR2 SNTAGT. This CDR3 is built from 16 residues. For the CDR3, the DNA is TGTGCCAGCAGTGCCCACGGGGGGCAAGGGGCCAACGTCCTGACTTTC. Its protein product is CASSAHGGQGANVLTF.

This clonotype was counted between two and nine times. This chain links TRBV12-3 or TRBV12-4 with TRBJ1-6; TRBD1 agrees at 7 bases. Trimming at V came to 5 bases and at J to 3 bases, leaving 7 bases not matched to a gene. The CDR3 totals 16 residues. CDR3 region: CASSRGSGGYNSPLHF. CDR3 sequence (DNA): TGTGCCAGCAGTAGGGGCTCAGGGGGCTATAATTCACCCCTCCACTTT.

This clonotype turned up a few times. The chain carries TRBV12-5 and TRBJ1-1; D is uncertain. The CDR3 sequence is 13 residues long. Germline CDR1 LGHNT, CDR2 FRNRAP. The V end lost 1 base, the J end lost 6 bases, and 9 bases lay between the germline ends. The CDR3 nucleotides are TGTGCTAGTGGTTTGGCCGGGTCCCCTGAAGCTTTCTTT. This translates into CASGLAGSPEAFF.

This clonotype was seen a few times. The genes are TRBV30 and TRBJ1-2; D possibly corresponds to TRBD1 (5 bases). The CDR3 extends over 12 amino acids. Germline V gene sequence: CDR1 GTSNPN, CDR2 SVGIG (reference sequence). V lost 1 base to trimming and J lost 4 bases, with 7 bases between them. The CDR3 coding sequence is TGTGCCTGGAGTGGAGGGACCTATGGCTACACCTTC. This gives the protein CAWSGGTYGYTF.

The chain carries TRBV7-9 and TRBJ2-7, with D possibly matching TRBD1 (6 bases). CDR1 is SEHNR and CDR2 is FQNEAQ in the germline V gene (reference sequence). The CDR3 contains 14 residues. Trimming left V 5 bases short and J 1 base short, with 12 bases between. CDR3 in amino acids: CASSVQGQSYEQYF. As DNA, the CDR3 is TGTGCCAGCAGCGTACAAGGACAGTCCTACGAGCAGTACTTC.

This chain links TRBV7-9 with TRBJ2-7; perhaps TRBD1 as D (6 bases). The CDR3 is 13 amino acids. Germline values: CDR1 SEHNR, CDR2 FQNEAQ (reference sequence). Trimming left V 6 bases short and J 2 bases short, with 11 bases between. In DNA, the CDR3 is TGTGCCAGCAGAAGGGGGACCACCTACGAGCAGTACTTC. This sequence encodes CASRRGTTYEQYF.

V usage is TRBV20-1 and J usage is TRBJ2-4; TRBD2 is a possible D gene (6 bases). The CDR3 totals 15 residues. Deletions cut 1 base from V and 2 bases from J, with 12 bases between. Germline V lookup: CDR1 DFQATT, CDR2 SNEGSKA (reference sequence). Here the CDR3 reads CSARVGSGTKNIQYF. DNA for the CDR3: TGCAGTGCTAGAGTCGGGAGCGGTACCAAAAACATTCAGTACTTC.

V and J are TRBV27 and TRBJ1-2, with D possibly being TRBD1 (5 bases). This CDR3 region has 14 residues. V was trimmed by 0 bases and J by 8 bases, leaving 13 bases between them. Germline values: CDR1 MNHEY, CDR2 SMNVEV (reference sequence). CDR3 sequence (DNA): TGTGCCAGCAGTTTATCGGGGCTCTTGGGAGGCTACACCTTC. Amino acids: CASSLSGLLGGYTF.

The CDR3: CASSLRLARSTDTQYF. In DNA form, the CDR3 reads TGTGCCAGCAGCCTACGACTAGCTAGGAGCACAGATACGCAGTATTTT. The rearrangement joins TRBV7-9 to TRBJ2-3, with 7 bases that match TRBD2. This CDR3 contains 16 residues. Germline CDR1 SEHNR, CDR2 FQNEAQ (reference sequence). V lost 5 bases to trimming and J lost 0 bases; unmatched junction nucleotides: 8.

As DNA, the CDR3 is TGCGCCAGCAGCCAAGCGGCAGAGTCCTATAATTCACCCCTCCACTTT. Translated: CASSQAAESYNSPLHF. V and J are TRBV4-3 and TRBJ1-6; no clear D. Germline CDR1 reads LGHNA; CDR2 reads YSLEER. The ends were cut back, 1 base at V and 1 base at J, with 8 bases in the middle. The CDR3 runs 16 residues.

The chain couples TRBV20-1 to TRBJ2-2; a weak D match, TRBD1 (6 bases). This CDR3 has 14 residues. V shed 2 bases and J shed 0 bases, with 7 bases lying between them. Germline V gene data show CDR1 as DFQATT and CDR2 as SNEGSKA (reference sequence). CDR3 loop: CSARSGANTGELFF. For the CDR3, the DNA is TGCAGTGCTAGATCAGGGGCGAACACCGGGGAGCTGTTTTTT.

The chain recombines TRBV2 with TRBJ2-3; TRBD2 matches at 13 bases. The CDR3 runs to 16 residues. Germline V lookup: CDR1 SNHLY, CDR2 FYNNEI. The V gene end was trimmed by 1 base and the J gene end by 9 bases; junction bases not matched to a gene: 7. CDR3 sequence: CASSEVRGTSGVTQYF. CDR3 nucleotides: TGTGCCAGCAGTGAAGTAAGGGGGACTAGCGGGGTGACGCAGTATTTT. The full variable domain, completed using reference TRBV2 and TRBJ2-3, is EPEVTQTPSHQVTQMGQEVILRCVPISNHLYFYWYRQILGQKVEFLVSFYNNEISEKSEIFDDQFSVERPDGSNFTLKIRSTKLEDSAMYFCASSEVRGTSGVTQYFGPGTRLTVL.

In this sample, this clonotype turned up a few times. This chain links TRBV3-1 with TRBJ2-7; D is possibly TRBD1 or TRBD2 (5 bases each). The CDR3 has 16 residues. V was pared by 1 base and J by 0 bases, with 13 bases between. The germline V gene has CDR1 LGHDT and CDR2 YNNKEL (reference sequence). CDR3: CASSQAGRINSYEQYF. The CDR3 DNA sequence: TGTGCCAGCAGCCAAGCGGGACGCATTAACTCCTACGAGCAGTACTTC.

This chain connects TRBV30 to TRBJ1-2; TRBD1 is a possible D gene (6 bases). Germline V gene data show CDR1 as GTSNPN and CDR2 as SVGIG (reference sequence). The CDR3 spans 14 residues. V was trimmed by 2 bases and J by 2 bases, leaving 12 bases between them. The CDR3 spells CAWSPRGYNYGYTF. The CDR3 DNA follows: TGTGCCTGGAGTCCCAGGGGATACAACTATGGCTACACCTTC.

This clonotype has a handful of counts. The chain couples TRBV27 to TRBJ1-6, with a weak D call TRBD1 (6 bases). The CDR3 is made up of 15 amino acids. Trimming took off 3 bases at V and 6 bases at J, with 12 bases between the two ends. Germline V gives CDR1 MNHEY, CDR2 SMNVEV (reference sequence). CDR3 sequence (DNA): TGTGCCAGCAGTTTGTCACAGGGAGTTAATTCACCCCTCCACTTT. It encodes CASSLSQGVNSPLHF.

This clonotype was found a few times. This sequence joins TRBV18 and TRBJ1-5, with 10 bases lining up with TRBD1. This CDR3 has 17 residues. CDR1 is KGHSH and CDR2 is LQKENI in the germline V gene. V lost 0 bases and J lost 2; bases outside the gene matches: 4. The CDR3 bases are TGTGCCAGCTCACCACCCTCCGGGACAGGGGGCAATCAGCCCCAGCATTTT. Encoded protein: CASSPPSGTGGNQPQHF.

The chain employs TRBV29-1 and TRBJ2-3, with no clear D. Per germline, CDR1 SQVTM and CDR2 ANQGSEA. CDR3 length equals 13 residues. Trimming pared 5 bases from V and 0 bases from J, leaving 9 bases between. Here the CDR3 reads CSVSKDSTDTQYF. The CDR3 nucleotides are TGCAGCGTTTCAAAGGACAGCACAGATACGCAGTATTTT.

This clonotype occurred a few times. The chain carries TRBV5-1 and TRBJ2-2; D remains ambiguous. Germline loops: CDR1 SGHRS, CDR2 YFSETQ. Trimming removed 0 bases from V and 6 bases from J, with 21 bases in between. This CDR3 is built from 18 residues. CDR3: CASSLERIGFTVPGELFF. CDR3 sequence (DNA): TGCGCCAGCAGCTTGGAGAGGATTGGGTTTACGGTCCCCGGGGAGCTGTTTTTT.

The V and J genes are TRBV11-2 and TRBJ2-3, with TRBD1 as a possible D gene (6 bases). CDR3 length: 12 amino acids. CDR1 and CDR2 (germline): SGHAT, FQNNGV. Trimming shortened V by 11 bases and J by 3 bases, and 12 bases separated the two germline ends. The CDR3 DNA is TGTGCCCACCAGGGGAAAACAGATACGCAGTATTTT. Translated, it gives CAHQGKTDTQYF.

This clonotype was found a few times. The chain uses TRBV19 and TRBJ1-5, with TRBD1 identical over 11 bases. Losses at the gene ends were 9 bases for V and 1 base for J; bases not matched to a gene: 5. The CDR3 is made up of 15 amino acids. Germline V gene sequence: CDR1 LNHDA, CDR2 SQIVND (reference sequence). The CDR3 nucleotides are TGTGCCAGCCGGACAGGGGGCAGAAGCAATCAGCCCCAGCATTTT. Protein sequence: CASRTGGRSNQPQHF.

The chain links TRBV7-9 to TRBJ2-7; D is ambiguous. The CDR3 has 16 amino acids. Trimming left V 5 bases short and J 0 bases short, with 17 bases between. CDR1 SEHNR and CDR2 FQNEAQ come from the germline V gene (reference sequence). CDR3 region: CASSRPSQTPSYEQYF. CDR3 DNA sequence: TGTGCCAGCAGCAGACCAAGTCAGACCCCCTCCTACGAGCAGTACTTC. Using reference TRBV7-9 and TRBJ2-7 for the parts outside the CDR3, the full variable domain is DTGVSQNPRHKITKRGQNVTFRCDPISEHNRLYWYRQTLGQGPEFLTYFQNEAQLEKSRLLSDRFSAERPKGSFSTLEIQRTEQGDSAMYLCASSRPSQTPSYEQYFGPGTRLTVT.

The chain is built from TRBV20-1 and TRBJ1-1; 8 bases match TRBD1. Germline V gene lookup returns CDR1 DFQATT and CDR2 SNEGSKA (reference sequence). CDR3 length: 15 residues. V dropped 1 base and J dropped 4; count of bases not matched to a gene: 8. The CDR3 here is CSARAPGQGLTEAFF. DNA of the CDR3: TGCAGTGCTAGAGCACCCGGACAGGGCCTCACTGAAGCTTTCTTT.